Listed below are T cell receptor beta chains from one sample, sequenced in a study of blood T cell repertoires in COVID-19. The assay was immunoSEQ multiplex PCR, and TCRdb's table has in-frame clones only and misses some. The data show under 150,000 clones, with 81% seen just once and 8.4% held by the top ten. The sample consisted of peripheral blood. The receptor set was obtained from a woman aged 60 to 75 with active or convalescent COVID-19. CDR3s include the opening cysteine and the closing phenylalanine or tryptophan. A D gene is named only where the DNA matches it firmly. Clone sizes are given selectively: once, few, many, or a class where the clone is expanded.

size: -
D: -
V: TRBV28
J: TRBJ2-2
DNA: TGTGCCAGCTTACGGGATTGGGAGGGGGAGCTGTTTTTT
CDR3: CASLRDWEGELFF

size: -
D: -
V: TRBV12-3/TRBV12-4
J: TRBJ2-3
DNA: TGTGCCAGCAGTTTGGCAGCGGCTACGCAGTATTTT
CDR3: CASSLAAATQYF

size: -
D: TRBD2
V: TRBV28
J: TRBJ2-3
DNA: TGTGCCAGCAGTTTATCAGCGGGAGGGCCAAGGGATACGCAGTATTTT
CDR3: CASSLSAGGPRDTQYF

size: -
D: -
V: TRBV2
J: TRBJ2-3
DNA: TGTGCCAGCACCCCTTTATCTAGCACAGATACGCAGTATTTT
CDR3: CASTPLSSTDTQYF

size: -
D: -
V: TRBV5-4
J: TRBJ2-2
DNA: TGTGCCAGCAGCACCGGGACTCAGATGAACACCGGGGAGCTGTTTTTT
CDR3: CASSTGTQMNTGELFF

size: -
D: -
V: TRBV28
J: TRBJ1-1
DNA: TGTGCCAGCAGTTTATGGGGTACGGGCACTGAAGCTTTCTTT
CDR3: CASSLWGTGTEAFF

size: -
D: -
V: TRBV28
J: TRBJ1-2
DNA: TGTGCCAGCATAGGGGAAGGCCTTTATGGCTACACCTTC
CDR3: CASIGEGLYGYTF

size: once
D: TRBD1
V: TRBV28
J: TRBJ1-3
DNA: TGTGCCAGCAGCGGGACAGGAGTCTCTGGAAACACCATATATTTT
CDR3: CASSGTGVSGNTIYF

size: -
D: -
V: TRBV7-2
J: TRBJ2-3
DNA: TGTGCCAGCAGCACTCCCGGGGTTGATACGCAGTATTTT
CDR3: CASSTPGVDTQYF

size: -
D: -
V: TRBV20-1
J: TRBJ2-3
DNA: TGCAGTGCTACTTTATCGGATACGCAGTATTTT
CDR3: CSATLSDTQYF

size: -
D: TRBD1
V: TRBV2
J: TRBJ1-3
DNA: TGTGCCAGCAGCCGGGACAGGGGGGGAAACACCATATATTTT
CDR3: CASSRDRGGNTIYF

size: -
D: -
V: TRBV13
J: TRBJ2-1
DNA: TGTGCCAGCAGTCTTTGGCGGGACAATGAGCAGTTCTTC
CDR3: CASSLWRDNEQFF

size: -
D: TRBD2
V: TRBV7-9
J: TRBJ2-4
DNA: TGTGCCAGCAGCTTACCTAGCGGGAGAGAAAACATTCAGTACTTC
CDR3: CASSLPSGRENIQYF

size: -
D: TRBD1
V: TRBV10-3
J: TRBJ1-5
DNA: TGTGCCATCAGTCAACAGGGGGGCAATCAGCCCCAGCATTTT
CDR3: CAISQQGGNQPQHF

size: many
D: TRBD2
V: TRBV19
J: TRBJ2-1
DNA: TGTGCCAGTACCCCCCGACTAGCGGGGGGAAATGAGCAGTTCTTC
CDR3: CASTPRLAGGNEQFF

size: once
D: -
V: TRBV5-8
J: TRBJ2-1
DNA: TGTGCCAGCAGCGTGGGGGGGCAATCCTACAATGAGCAGTTCTTC
CDR3: CASSVGGQSYNEQFF

size: -
D: TRBD2
V: TRBV5-1
J: TRBJ2-7
DNA: TGCGCCAGCAGCTCCGAAGGGAGGGCCTACGAGCAGTACTTC
CDR3: CASSSEGRAYEQYF

size: -
D: -
V: TRBV7-3
J: TRBJ2-3
DNA: TGTGCCAGCAGCCCCGGGGTCTCTCCCGCCACAGATACGCAGTATTTT
CDR3: CASSPGVSPATDTQYF

size: -
D: TRBD2
V: TRBV6-5
J: TRBJ2-1
DNA: TGTGCCAGCAATCCTAGCGGGATCCACAATGAGCAGTTCTTC
CDR3: CASNPSGIHNEQFF

size: -
D: TRBD1
V: TRBV5-6
J: TRBJ2-2
DNA: TGTGCCAGCAGCTTGGAACCGGGACAGGGGAACACCGGGGAGCTGTTTTTT
CDR3: CASSLEPGQGNTGELFF

size: -
D: TRBD2
V: TRBV7-2
J: TRBJ2-2
DNA: TGTGCCAGCAGCACACTAGCGGGGAAAGGGACCGGGGAGCTGTTTTTT
CDR3: CASSTLAGKGTGELFF

size: -
D: -
V: TRBV29-1
J: TRBJ1-1
DNA: TGCAGCGTTGAGTCCCGGGGGAACACTGAAGCTTTCTTT
CDR3: CSVESRGNTEAFF

size: -
D: -
V: TRBV21-1
J: TRBJ1-5
DNA: TGTGCCAGCAGCAAAACCCGGGGGAATCAGCCCCAGCATTTT
CDR3: CASSKTRGNQPQHF

size: -
D: -
V: TRBV15
J: TRBJ1-4
DNA: TGTGCCACCAGCAGAGATCGCGGGGAATATAATGAAAAACTGTTTTTT
CDR3: CATSRDRGEYNEKLFF

size: -
D: TRBD2
V: TRBV27
J: TRBJ2-1
DNA: TGTGCCAGCAGTTTGACTAGCGGGATTTACAATGAGCAGTTCTTC
CDR3: CASSLTSGIYNEQFF

size: -
D: -
V: TRBV5-5
J: TRBJ1-1
DNA: TGTGCCAGCAGCTCACAATTGAACACTGAAGCTTTCTTT
CDR3: CASSSQLNTEAFF

size: -
D: -
V: TRBV5-4
J: TRBJ1-2
DNA: TGTGCCAGCAGCTTGGCCGCCGACTGGTATGGCTACACCTTC
CDR3: CASSLAADWYGYTF

size: -
D: TRBD2
V: TRBV19
J: TRBJ2-6
DNA: TGTGCCAGTAGTAAACTAGCGGCAAGCTCTGGGGCCAACGTCCTGACTTTC
CDR3: CASSKLAASSGANVLTF

size: -
D: -
V: TRBV29-1
J: TRBJ2-1
DNA: TGCAGCGTTGGAAGCGGATCCTACAATGAGCAGTTCTTC
CDR3: CSVGSGSYNEQFF

size: -
D: TRBD1
V: TRBV4-1
J: TRBJ2-1
DNA: TGCGCCAGCAGCCAAGAAGGACAGGCCCCGAGGTTCTTC
CDR3: CASSQEGQAPRFF

size: -
D: -
V: TRBV5-5
J: TRBJ2-5
DNA: TGTGCCAGCAGCCACCTGGAGGGGGCCTCCCAAGAGACCCAGTACTTC
CDR3: CASSHLEGASQETQYF

size: -
D: -
V: TRBV4-1
J: TRBJ2-4
DNA: TGCGCCAGCAGCCAGGACAACAGGTTGGACCAAAACATTCAGTACTTC
CDR3: CASSQDNRLDQNIQYF

size: -
D: -
V: TRBV5-6
J: TRBJ1-5
DNA: TGTGCCAGCAGTATGGGGGCCGCTTTTAATCAGCCCCAGCATTTT
CDR3: CASSMGAAFNQPQHF

size: -
D: TRBD2
V: TRBV7-6
J: TRBJ2-3
DNA: TGTGCCAGCAGCCCGGGACTAGCACGCACCCTCACAGATACGCAGTATTTT
CDR3: CASSPGLARTLTDTQYF

size: -
D: TRBD2
V: TRBV13
J: TRBJ2-7
DNA: TGTGCCAGCAGCCTCGGGACTAGCGGGTCCAGCGGTCTGTACGAGCAGTACTTC
CDR3: CASSLGTSGSSGLYEQYF

size: -
D: -
V: TRBV28
J: TRBJ1-2
DNA: TGTGCCAGCAGTTACCAGATCATCGACAGGAACTATGGCTACACCTTC
CDR3: CASSYQIIDRNYGYTF

size: -
D: TRBD1
V: TRBV10-1
J: TRBJ2-2
DNA: TGCGCCAGCGTGGACAGGGGAAGCACCGGGGAGCTGTTTTTT
CDR3: CASVDRGSTGELFF

size: -
D: -
V: TRBV5-1
J: TRBJ2-1
DNA: TGCGCCAGCAGCTTCGGCAATGAGCAGTTCTTC
CDR3: CASSFGNEQFF

size: -
D: -
V: TRBV7-2
J: TRBJ2-5
DNA: TGTGCCAGCATGAGCGGTAGGACCCAGTACTTC
CDR3: CASMSGRTQYF

size: -
D: -
V: TRBV7-2
J: TRBJ2-7
DNA: TGTGCCAGCAGCTTAGAGGAGACCTACGAGCAGTACTTC
CDR3: CASSLEETYEQYF

size: -
D: TRBD1
V: TRBV6-6
J: TRBJ2-2
DNA: TGTGCCAGCAGTCCCACAGGGGGCAGAGGGAACACCGGGGAGCTGTTTTTT
CDR3: CASSPTGGRGNTGELFF

size: -
D: -
V: TRBV29-1
J: TRBJ1-1
DNA: TGCAGCGTTGAAAGGGCAGGGTCCCACACTGAAGCTTTCTTT
CDR3: CSVERAGSHTEAFF

size: -
D: TRBD1
V: TRBV7-2
J: TRBJ1-2
DNA: TGTGCCAGCAGCTTAGTGTCCAGGACAGGGTCCGGCTACACCTTC
CDR3: CASSLVSRTGSGYTF

size: -
D: -
V: TRBV4-1
J: TRBJ1-1
DNA: TGCGCCAGCAGCCAAGCGGGAAGGATCGCTTTCTTT
CDR3: CASSQAGRIAFF

size: -
D: -
V: TRBV7-2
J: TRBJ1-5
DNA: TGTGCCAGCAGCTCCCCCGGAGGTAGCAATCAGCCCCAGCATTTT
CDR3: CASSSPGGSNQPQHF

size: -
D: -
V: TRBV25-1
J: TRBJ1-6
DNA: TGTGCCAGCAGTGAAGGAGGAGGGCGGTCACCCCTCCACTTT
CDR3: CASSEGGGRSPLHF

size: -
D: -
V: TRBV6-4
J: TRBJ1-2
DNA: TGTGCCAGCAGTGACGGAGGGACTTATGGCTACACCTTC
CDR3: CASSDGGTYGYTF

size: -
D: -
V: TRBV5-5
J: TRBJ2-2
DNA: TGTGCCAGCAGCTTGAGCGTCGGGAACAGTGGGGCCGGGGAGCTGTTTTTT
CDR3: CASSLSVGNSGAGELFF

size: few
D: -
V: TRBV5-1
J: TRBJ1-2
DNA: TGCGCCAGCAGCTTGGCCGGGGGACTCTCCACTAACTATGGCTACACCTTC
CDR3: CASSLAGGLSTNYGYTF

size: once
D: -
V: TRBV11-2
J: TRBJ1-1
DNA: TGTGCCAGCAGCCGGTGGCGGGGGAAAAACACTGAAGCTTTCTTT
CDR3: CASSRWRGKNTEAFF

size: -
D: -
V: TRBV6-5
J: TRBJ2-1
DNA: TGTGCCAGCAGTTACTCGTACATTGGCTCCTACAATGAGCAGTTCTTC
CDR3: CASSYSYIGSYNEQFF

size: -
D: TRBD1
V: TRBV11-2
J: TRBJ2-7
DNA: TGTGCCAGCAGCTTAATCCGGACAGGGGGAGGCGAGCAGTACTTC
CDR3: CASSLIRTGGGEQYF